This T cell receptor (beta chain) emerged from a study of regulatory T cells in long-lasting Graves disease. CDR1 SGHTA and CDR2 FQGTGA come from the germline V gene. The CDR3 is 14 amino acids. Trimming took off 3 bases at V and 3 bases at J, with 9 bases between the two ends. In its sample, this clonotype was seen many times. Researchers made TCR beta libraries by using iRepertoire HTBI primers and running Arm-PCR on CDR3 regions. TCRdb recomputed calls from the multiplex PCR reads with MiXCR, one row per CDR3 protein. Of approximately 270,000 distinct CDR3 sequences listed, around 18% were seen once; the top ten hold about 15%. The sample's time point: newly diagnosed GD, antithyroid drugs for less than 3 months. Preparation of the TCR library used RNA extracted from PBMCs. A further study also used this sample, focusing on T cells in Graves' hyperthyroidism and ophthalmopathy.

The sequenced sample was peripheral blood mononuclear cells (PBMCs), obtained at new diagnosis, from a patient treated with antithyroid drugs. This TCR derives from a woman aged 25-40 years with Graves disease. The chain uses TRBV7-3 and TRBJ2-1; D may correspond to TRBD1 or TRBD2 (6 bases each). CDR3 nucleotides: TGTGCCAGCAGCTTCGAGGGGGGCTACAATGAGCAGTTCTTC. As protein: CASSFEGGYNEQFF.